The 5 T cell receptor beta chains presented below share a single source sample, sequenced in a study of lymphopenia after photon versus proton radiotherapy. The table came from immunoSEQ multiplex PCR; TCRdb's copy has only in-frame clones and leaves some out. The sample lists around 6,800 clones; 81% were seen once. The material was peripheral blood, obtained from a patient treated with photon-based radiotherapy. These receptors were collected from a man younger than 40 with gastric cancer.

V is TRBV11-2 and J is TRBJ1-2; D is ambiguous. CDR1 SGHAT and CDR2 FQNNGV come from the germline V gene. Deletions cut 4 bases from V and 0 bases from J, with 9 bases between. The CDR3 is 14 residues long. The CDR3 reads CASSYRSTNYGYTF. The CDR3 DNA reads TGTGCCAGCAGCTATAGGTCGACTAACTATGGCTACACCTTC.

J is TRBJ2-7 and V is TRBV7-8, with 7 bases matching TRBD1. Germline V gene data show CDR1 as SGHVS and CDR2 as FQNEAQ. This CDR3 region has 13 residues. The V gene end was trimmed by 8 bases and the J gene end by 3 bases; junction bases not matched to a gene: 7. The CDR3 DNA sequence: TGTGCCAGCGGAAAAGGGGGCATCTACGAGCAGTACTTC. Its protein product is CASGKGGIYEQYF.

This chain links TRBV6-5 with TRBJ1-2; 9 bases line up with TRBD1. V shed 2 bases, J shed 5 bases, and the junction held 9 bases outside the gene matches. CDR1 is MNHEY, CDR2 SVGAGI, per germline. The CDR3 sequence is 16 residues long. CDR3 in DNA: TGTGCCAGCAGTTACCTTACCCGGGACAGGGCGTATGGCTACACCTTC. As protein: CASSYLTRDRAYGYTF.

The chain is built from TRBV29-1 and TRBJ2-7; perhaps TRBD1 as D (8 bases). Trimming shortened V by 6 bases and J by 4 bases, and 25 bases separated the two germline ends. Germline lookup yields CDR1 SQVTM and CDR2 ANQGSEA. The CDR3 spans 16 residues. As DNA, the CDR3 is TGCAGCGTCGTAGGCTTCAGCGGGACAGGAGAATACGAGCAGTACTTC. The encoded protein is CSVVGFSGTGEYEQYF.

The chain employs TRBV29-1 and TRBJ1-1; D gene uncertain. Germline V gene data show CDR1 as SQVTM and CDR2 as ANQGSEA. This CDR3 contains 12 residues. The CDR3 DNA reads TGCACGGCCGCAGCCCAGAACACTGAAGCTTTCTTT. This gives the protein CTAAAQNTEAFF.